This T cell receptor (beta chain) came from a study of CXCR3-negative and CXCR3-positive naive CD8 T cells. On the study more broadly: Roughly 1.5 +/- 0.3 million TRB reads came from each library, giving around 140 million in total. The study's findings and limits: Naive cells, whether CXCR3-negative or CXCR3-positive, had similar TRBV-TRBJ usage, while memory cells differed. Whereas both naive subsets had comparably high diversity, memory CD8+ cells had much lower diversity. Researchers report that CXCR3-positive naive cells carry more hydrophobic TRB CDR3s than CXCR3-negative naive cells.

Turning to this clonotype: As yet, its antigen is unknown.

The TRB libraries of cDNA were built by UMI-labeled 5' RACE. TCRdb reprocessed the 5' RACE reads and keeps a single row for each CDR3 protein, giving no DNA. The sample table sets out 150,000 to 170,000 distinct CDR3 sequences. Naive CD8+ T cells showed CD45RO-CCR7+CD27+CD95-. Germline CDR1 SQVTM, CDR2 ANQGSEA. The CDR3 consists of 12 residues. Sequenced sample: naive CXCR3+ CD8+ T cells from blood. Subset meaning: CD45RO-CCR7+CD27+CD95- naive CD8+ T cells expressing CXCR3 (TNR3+). V and J are TRBV29-1 and TRBJ2-7. The source is a human donor in good health. Some clones in this sample may be carry-over from other donors' samples. CDR3 protein: CSVVTATYEQYF.